This T cell receptor (beta chain) was documented in a study of blood T cell repertoires in COVID-19. Using immunoSEQ multiplex PCR, the repertoire was profiled, and TCRdb retains in-frame clones only, with some absent. The repertoire holds approximately 230,000 clones, with around nine tenths as singletons. V was clipped by 8 bases and J by 7 bases; unmatched bases: 8. Germline V CDR1 and CDR2: SNHLY, FYNNEI. CDR3 length equals 15 residues. The V call is TRBV2, the J call TRBJ2-1; 13 bases are a match to TRBD2. Sequenced input: peripheral blood. The clonotype originates from a woman in her forties who had recovered from COVID-19. Written as DNA, the CDR3 is TGTGCCAGCGCCCTACTAGCGGGGGGGCCGAATGAGCAGTTCTTC. This translates into CASALLAGGPNEQFF.